This T cell receptor (beta chain) is drawn from a study of T cell changes during pregnancy in multiple sclerosis. V was shortened by 5 bases and J by 3 bases, with 10 bases between the two germline ends. CDR3 length: 14 residues. CDR1 SEHNR and CDR2 FQNEAQ come from the germline V gene (reference sequence). Assay used: immunoSEQ multiplex PCR; TCRdb lists only in-frame clones, some missing. Of about 69,000 clones listed, around 90% are singletons. The chain has TRBV7-9 and TRBJ2-2; D gene unclear. Sequencing used CD4+ T cells from peripheral blood mononuclear cells, obtained in the third trimester of pregnancy. This receptor was identified in a female donor in good health, enrolled as a control in a pregnancy study. CDR3 protein: CASSVPSDTGELFF. CDR3 coding DNA: TGTGCCAGCAGCGTACCTAGTGACACCGGGGAGCTGTTTTTT. The complete variable domain, with remaining parts taken from reference TRBV7-9 and TRBJ2-2, reads DTGVSQNPRHKITKRGQNVTFRCDPISEHNRLYWYRQTLGQGPEFLTYFQNEAQLEKSRLLSDRFSAERPKGSFSTLEIQRTEQGDSAMYLCASSVPSDTGELFFGEGSRLTVL.